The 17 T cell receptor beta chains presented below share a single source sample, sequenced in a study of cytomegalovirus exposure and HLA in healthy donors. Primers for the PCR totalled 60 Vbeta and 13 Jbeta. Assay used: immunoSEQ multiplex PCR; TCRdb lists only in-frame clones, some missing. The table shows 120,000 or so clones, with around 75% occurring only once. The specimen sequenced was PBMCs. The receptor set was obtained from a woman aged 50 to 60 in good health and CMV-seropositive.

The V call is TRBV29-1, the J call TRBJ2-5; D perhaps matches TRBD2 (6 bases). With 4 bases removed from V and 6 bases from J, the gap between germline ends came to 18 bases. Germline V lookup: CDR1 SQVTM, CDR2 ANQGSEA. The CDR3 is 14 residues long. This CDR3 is CSVGRGASVKTQYF. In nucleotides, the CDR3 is TGCAGCGTTGGGCGGGGAGCTAGTGTGAAGACCCAGTACTTC.

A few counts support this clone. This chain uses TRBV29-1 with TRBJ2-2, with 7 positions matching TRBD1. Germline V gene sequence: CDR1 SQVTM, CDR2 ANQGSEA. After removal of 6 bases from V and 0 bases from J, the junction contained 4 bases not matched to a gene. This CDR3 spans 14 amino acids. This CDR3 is CSVEQGSNTGELFF. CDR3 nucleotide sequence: TGCAGCGTGGAACAGGGGTCGAACACCGGGGAGCTGTTTTTT.

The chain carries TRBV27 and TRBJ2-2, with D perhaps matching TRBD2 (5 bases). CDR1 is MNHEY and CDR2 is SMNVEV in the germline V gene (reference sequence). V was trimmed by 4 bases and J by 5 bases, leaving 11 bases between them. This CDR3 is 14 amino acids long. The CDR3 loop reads CASSWAGTTGELFF. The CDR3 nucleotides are TGTGCCAGCAGTTGGGCGGGTACAACCGGGGAGCTGTTTTTT.

CDR3 region: CASSALTGQSRGYTF. CDR3 nucleotide sequence: TGTGCCAGCAGTGCACTGACCGGACAGAGCCGTGGCTACACCTTC. The chain carries TRBV2 and TRBJ1-2; the D gene is possibly TRBD1 (6 bases). V lost 4 bases, J lost 7 bases, and 19 bases lay in between. The CDR3 is made up of 15 amino acids. Germline V CDR1 and CDR2: SNHLY, FYNNEI.

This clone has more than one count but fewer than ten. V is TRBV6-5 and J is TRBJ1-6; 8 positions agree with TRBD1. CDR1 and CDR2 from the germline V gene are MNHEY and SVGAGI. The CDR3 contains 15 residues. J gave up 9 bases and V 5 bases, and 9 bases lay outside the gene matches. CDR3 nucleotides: TGTGCCAGCAGTAGGGGACAGGTCTTTGTTTCACCCCTCCACTTT. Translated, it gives CASSRGQVFVSPLHF.

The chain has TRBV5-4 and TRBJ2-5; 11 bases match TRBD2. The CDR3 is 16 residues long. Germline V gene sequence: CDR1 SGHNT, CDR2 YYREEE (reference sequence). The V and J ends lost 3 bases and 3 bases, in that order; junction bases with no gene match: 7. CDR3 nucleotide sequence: TGTGCCAGCAGCTCGGTACTAGCGGGGGTTAAAGAGACCCAGTACTTC. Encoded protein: CASSSVLAGVKETQYF.

CDR3 sequence (DNA): TGTGCCAGCAGCGTATCCGGTAGCAATCAGCCCCAGCATTTT. Translating it yields CASSVSGSNQPQHF. The V call is TRBV9, the J call TRBJ1-5; D is unclear. V dropped 1 base and J dropped 0 bases, with 5 bases sitting between them. The germline V gene has CDR1 SGDLS and CDR2 YYNGEE. This CDR3 comprises 14 residues.

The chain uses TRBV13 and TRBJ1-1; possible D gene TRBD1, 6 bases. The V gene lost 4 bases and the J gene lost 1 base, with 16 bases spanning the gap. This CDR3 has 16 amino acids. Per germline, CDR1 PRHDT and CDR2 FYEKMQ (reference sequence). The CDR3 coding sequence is TGTGCCAGCAGCTACTACGCGTCGACAGGGAACACTGAAGCTTTCTTT. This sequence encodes CASSYYASTGNTEAFF.

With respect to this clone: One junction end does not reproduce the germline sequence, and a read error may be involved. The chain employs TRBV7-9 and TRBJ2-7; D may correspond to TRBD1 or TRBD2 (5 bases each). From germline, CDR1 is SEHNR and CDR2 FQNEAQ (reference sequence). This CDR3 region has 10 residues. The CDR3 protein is CSSGTGEQYF. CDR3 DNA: TGTTCCAGCGGTACAGGCGAGCAGTACTTC.

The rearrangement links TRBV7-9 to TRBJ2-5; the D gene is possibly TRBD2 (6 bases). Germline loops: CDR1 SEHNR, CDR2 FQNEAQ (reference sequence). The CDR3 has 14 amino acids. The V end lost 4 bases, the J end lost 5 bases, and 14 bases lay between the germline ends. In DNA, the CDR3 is TGTGCCAGCAGCTATGGGGCAGGAGGGGAGACCCAGTACTTC. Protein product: CASSYGAGGETQYF. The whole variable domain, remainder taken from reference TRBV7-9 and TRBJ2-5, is DTGVSQNPRHKITKRGQNVTFRCDPISEHNRLYWYRQTLGQGPEFLTYFQNEAQLEKSRLLSDRFSAERPKGSFSTLEIQRTEQGDSAMYLCASSYGAGGETQYFGPGTRLLVL.

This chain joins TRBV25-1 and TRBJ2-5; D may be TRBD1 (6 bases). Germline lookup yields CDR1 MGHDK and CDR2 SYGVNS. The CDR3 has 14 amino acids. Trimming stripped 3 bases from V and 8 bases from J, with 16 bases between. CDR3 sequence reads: CASSDGAGARTQYF. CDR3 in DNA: TGTGCCAGCAGTGATGGGGCAGGGGCCCGCACCCAGTACTTC.

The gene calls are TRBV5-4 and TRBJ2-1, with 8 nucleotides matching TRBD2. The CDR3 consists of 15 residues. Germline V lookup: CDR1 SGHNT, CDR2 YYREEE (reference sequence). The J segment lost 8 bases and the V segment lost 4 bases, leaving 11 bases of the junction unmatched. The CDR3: CASSQRVGRADEQFF. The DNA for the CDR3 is TGTGCCAGCAGCCAACGAGTCGGGAGGGCCGATGAGCAGTTCTTC.

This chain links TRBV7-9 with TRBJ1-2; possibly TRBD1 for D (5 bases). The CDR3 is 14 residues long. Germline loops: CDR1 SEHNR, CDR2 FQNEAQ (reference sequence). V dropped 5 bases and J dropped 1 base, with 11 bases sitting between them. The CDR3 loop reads CASSLGGINYGYTF. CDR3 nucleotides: TGTGCCAGCAGCCTGGGGGGGATTAACTATGGCTACACCTTC.

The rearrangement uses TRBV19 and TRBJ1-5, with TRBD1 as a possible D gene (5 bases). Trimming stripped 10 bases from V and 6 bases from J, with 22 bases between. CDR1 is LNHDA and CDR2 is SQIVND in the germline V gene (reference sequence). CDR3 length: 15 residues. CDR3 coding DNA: TGTGCCACTTCGGGACGGAGGGGCAATTTTCAGCCCCAGCATTTT. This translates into CATSGRRGNFQPQHF.

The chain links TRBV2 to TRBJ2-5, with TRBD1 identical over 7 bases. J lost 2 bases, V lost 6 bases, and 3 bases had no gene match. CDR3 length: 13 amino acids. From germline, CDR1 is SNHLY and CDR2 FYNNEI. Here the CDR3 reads CASSLQGQETQYF. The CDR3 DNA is TGTGCCAGCAGCTTACAGGGGCAAGAGACCCAGTACTTC.

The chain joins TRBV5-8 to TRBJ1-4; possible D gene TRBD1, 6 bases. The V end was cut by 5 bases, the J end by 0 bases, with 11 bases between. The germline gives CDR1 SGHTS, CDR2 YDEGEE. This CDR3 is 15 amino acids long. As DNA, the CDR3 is TGTGCCAGCAGGACAGGACTTGCAACTAATGAAAAACTGTTTTTT. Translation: CASRTGLATNEKLFF.

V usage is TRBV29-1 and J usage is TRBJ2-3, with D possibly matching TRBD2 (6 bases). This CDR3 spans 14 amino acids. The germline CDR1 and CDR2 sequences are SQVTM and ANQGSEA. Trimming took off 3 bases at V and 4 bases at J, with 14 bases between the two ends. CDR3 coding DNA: TGCAGCGTTGATCCGCCTGGGAGGCCAGATACGCAGTATTTT. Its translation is CSVDPPGRPDTQYF.